This record covers a single T cell receptor beta chain. The data originate from a study of Ad26.COV2.S vaccination and SARS-CoV-2 variants. The assay was immunoSEQ multiplex PCR, and TCRdb's table has in-frame clones only and misses some. The sample lists hundreds of thousands of clones, roughly 89% occurring once. Trimming cost V 2 bases and J 5 bases, with 7 bases left between them. The CDR3 runs 13 residues. Treatment specified: 15 to 20 received Ad26.COV2.S at low or high dose, single or two shots; about 5 received placebo; per-sample allocation not given. Samples came from day 63 after the first vaccine or placebo injection.

This rearrangement joins TRBV12-3 or TRBV12-4 to TRBJ2-1, with D unclear. This TCR was sampled from a person between 18 and 59 years old who received the Ad26.COV2.S COVID-19 vaccine or a placebo. Sequencing was performed on peripheral blood, taken in a trial of Ad26.COV2.S vaccine versus placebo. CDR3: CASSLQNDNEQFF. CDR3 DNA sequence: TGTGCCAGCAGTTTACAGAACGACAATGAGCAGTTCTTC.